This is a list of T cell receptor beta chains from one sample in a study of cytomegalovirus exposure and HLA in healthy donors. The assay was immunoSEQ multiplex PCR, and TCRdb's table has in-frame clones only and misses some. The sample lists 120,000 or so clones; 89% were seen once. The sequenced sample consisted of PBMCs. Every receptor here comes from a woman between 18 and 29 years old in good health and CMV-seronegative. Both conserved end residues are part of each CDR3. D genes are given only for firm matches. Some rows mark clone size as missing; the rest say once, few, many or name a class of expanded clone.

DNA,CDR3,D,J,V,length,size
TGTGCCAGCAGCCCACCGGCAGGGACAGGTGCCTACGAGCAGTACTTC,CASSPPAGTGAYEQYF,TRBD1,TRBJ2-7,TRBV7-8,16,-
TGTGCCTGGTCCGGGGTCTCTGGAAACACCATATATTTT,CAWSGVSGNTIYF,-,TRBJ1-3,TRBV30,13,once
TGTGCCAGCAGCGTCGGAGCCGGGAACACTGAAGCTTTCTTT,CASSVGAGNTEAFF,-,TRBJ1-1,TRBV9,14,once
TGTGCCAGCAGTGACGATGTGGGAGGCACCGGGGAGCTGTTTTTT,CASSDDVGGTGELFF,-,TRBJ2-2,TRBV6-4,15,few
TGTGCCAGCAGCCCCGGACTAGCGGGACAACAGTTCTTC,CASSPGLAGQQFF,TRBD2,TRBJ2-1,TRBV11-2,13,once
TGCGCCAGCAGCGGGACTAGCGGGAGCCAAGAGACCCAGTACTTC,CASSGTSGSQETQYF,TRBD2,TRBJ2-5,TRBV5-1,15,-
TGTGCCTGGAGTGTCGGGGGGGGTCGCACAGATACGCAGTATTTT,CAWSVGGGRTDTQYF,TRBD2,TRBJ2-3,TRBV30,15,-
TGTGCTAGTGGCCGCGACATTGGGGAGCTGTTTTTT,CASGRDIGELFF,-,TRBJ2-2,TRBV12-5,12,-
TGTGCCAGCAGCTTACCGAACAGGGGGAATGAGCAGTTCTTC,CASSLPNRGNEQFF,TRBD1,TRBJ2-1,TRBV11-2,14,-
TGTGCCAGCAGTTTCAGCGGTAGCAATCAGCCCCAGCATTTT,CASSFSGSNQPQHF,-,TRBJ1-5,TRBV27,14,-
TGTGCCAGCTCTCGGACTAGCGGGGTCACAGATACGCAGTATTTT,CASSRTSGVTDTQYF,TRBD2,TRBJ2-3,TRBV18,15,-
TGTGCCAGCAGCGTTCCTAGCGGGGGTGTCGAGACCCAGTACTTC,CASSVPSGGVETQYF,TRBD2,TRBJ2-5,TRBV9,15,few
TGTGCCTGGAAGTGGGGGCAAACCGGGGAGCTGTTTTTT,CAWKWGQTGELFF,-,TRBJ2-2,TRBV30,13,-
TGTGCCAGCAGCTGGACAGGGGGCGATGGCTACACCTTC,CASSWTGGDGYTF,TRBD1,TRBJ1-2,TRBV5-4,13,-
TGTGCCAGCAGCTTAGTTGGCGGGAAAGAGACCCAGTACTTC,CASSLVGGKETQYF,-,TRBJ2-5,TRBV7-2,14,-
TGTGCCAGCAGGGGACAGGGACCCCAGGCCCATAACTATGGCTACACCTTC,CASRGQGPQAHNYGYTF,TRBD1,TRBJ1-2,TRBV9,17,-
TGTGCCACCGGGGTTAGCATCGGTGGGGAGACCCAGTACTTC,CATGVSIGGETQYF,-,TRBJ2-5,TRBV7-6,14,-
TGTGCCAGCAGCCGGAGCTCCTACGAGCAGTACTTC,CASSRSSYEQYF,-,TRBJ2-7,TRBV14,12,-
TGCGCCAGCAGCCAAGGGTCTGGCGGGGGCCTGTACGAGCAGTACTTC,CASSQGSGGGLYEQYF,-,TRBJ2-7,TRBV4-3,16,-
TGTGCCAGCAGCGTAGAGGGGGCGGGAGGAAACACCATATATTTT,CASSVEGAGGNTIYF,TRBD1,TRBJ1-3,TRBV7-2,15,-
TGTGCCAGCAGCCACACAGGGGCCTACGAGCAGTACTTC,CASSHTGAYEQYF,TRBD1,TRBJ2-7,TRBV11-3,13,-
TGTGCCAGCAGCCTGAGGGACAGGGGATCAGGCTACACCTTC,CASSLRDRGSGYTF,TRBD1,TRBJ1-2,TRBV9,14,-
TGCGCCAGCAGCTTGGAGGCCGCCCCGGGGAACACCATATATTTT,CASSLEAAPGNTIYF,-,TRBJ1-3,TRBV5-1,15,-
TGTGCCTGGAGCCCTGGGGGGGGCCTTTTGGACACTGAAGCTTTCTTT,CAWSPGGGLLDTEAFF,-,TRBJ1-1,TRBV30,16,-
TGCGCCAGCAGCTTTCTAGCGGGGGGTACCGACGAGCAGTACTTC,CASSFLAGGTDEQYF,TRBD2,TRBJ2-7,TRBV5-1,15,-
TGTGCCAGCAGCCGAGGGCCGAACTCCTACAATGAGCAGTTCTTC,CASSRGPNSYNEQFF,-,TRBJ2-1,TRBV5-6,15,-
TGTGCCAGCAGTAGAGGACTAGGCTTCTACGAGCAGTACTTC,CASSRGLGFYEQYF,TRBD2,TRBJ2-7,TRBV7-9,14,-
TGTGCCAGTAGTATAGCTCGACTAGGTCAAGAGACCCAGTACTTC,CASSIARLGQETQYF,-,TRBJ2-5,TRBV19,15,-
TGTGCCAGCATCCGCGGACAGAACACCGGGGAGCTGTTTTTT,CASIRGQNTGELFF,-,TRBJ2-2,TRBV6-6,14,-
TGCGCCAGCAGCTCAGGGACAGGGGGCGCCTATGGCTACACCTTC,CASSSGTGGAYGYTF,TRBD1,TRBJ1-2,TRBV5-1,15,-
TGCGCCAGCAGCTCCGGGACAGCCGACAATTATGGCTACACCTTC,CASSSGTADNYGYTF,TRBD1,TRBJ1-2,TRBV5-1,15,-
TGTGCCAGCAAGGGACAGGGGACGGGCTACACCTTC,CASKGQGTGYTF,TRBD1,TRBJ1-2,TRBV25-1,12,-
TGTGCCAGCAGTGAATTCAGGACAGCCCCTAATGAAAAACTGTTTTTT,CASSEFRTAPNEKLFF,-,TRBJ1-4,TRBV2,16,once
TGTGCCAGCAGCGTAGAGGCAGGGGTAGGGACTGAAGCTTTCTTT,CASSVEAGVGTEAFF,-,TRBJ1-1,TRBV9,15,-
TGTGCCAGCAGAGAAGCCCCCCTTTTTGTAGATACGCAGTATTTT,CASREAPLFVDTQYF,-,TRBJ2-3,TRBV6-1,15,-
TGTGCCAGCAGCGTAGGGGGTAGCGGGAGTCTCGAAAAGACCCAGTACTTC,CASSVGGSGSLEKTQYF,TRBD2,TRBJ2-5,TRBV9,17,-
TGTGCCAGCAGCGTAGGACAGGGGGCCTACGAGCAGTACTTC,CASSVGQGAYEQYF,TRBD1,TRBJ2-7,TRBV11-2,14,-
TGTGCCAGCAGCTTAGTTTGGCGGGAGATGGGCAATGAGCAGTTCTTC,CASSLVWREMGNEQFF,TRBD2,TRBJ2-1,TRBV11-2,16,-
TGTGCCAGCAGGCCGATAGGGGGAAGTGGAACCGGGGAGCTGTTTTTT,CASRPIGGSGTGELFF,-,TRBJ2-2,TRBV27,16,-
TGTGCCAGCAGCCCCGAGGTCGGAGACACTGAAGCTTTCTTT,CASSPEVGDTEAFF,-,TRBJ1-1,TRBV7-9,14,-
TGTGCCAGCAGCAATCCCCTGACAGACTCTCGAGATACGCAGTATTTT,CASSNPLTDSRDTQYF,-,TRBJ2-3,TRBV7-6,16,-